The entry below describes one T cell receptor (beta chain). The antigen is not known. This specimen comes from a study of T cell responses to AZD1222 COVID-19 vaccine. General observations from the study: Repertoires were obtained solely post-peak T cell response.

Sequencing used immunoSEQ multiplex PCR; TCRdb keeps in-frame clones, though not all of them. The table shows more than 85,000 clones, with 88% occurring only once. The clonotype was recovered from an adult in good health. This material consisted of peripheral blood, taken on day 0 of AZD1222 vaccination.

CDR3 bases: TGTGCCAGCAGTTTTCCCGGGATGACTGGAAACACCATATATTTT. Translation: CASSFPGMTGNTIYF. V and J are TRBV28 and TRBJ1-3; D ambiguous. In germline, CDR1 is MDHEN, CDR2 SYDVKM. The CDR3 totals 15 residues. V gave up 3 bases and J gave up 2 bases, with 11 bases separating them.